This is a list of T cell receptor beta chains from one sample in a study of shared clonotypes between healthy human individuals. TCRdb's table, derived via immunoSEQ multiplex PCR, lists solely in-frame clones and lacks some. Seen here are a few million clones, around 90% observed once, and the top ten hold around 0.38%. The material sequenced was naive CD4+ T cells from PBMCs. These receptors all come from a man aged 18 to 29 in good health. Some clones in this sample may be carry-over from other donors' samples. Both conserved end residues are part of each CDR3.

V	CDR3
TRBV28	CATQGRTNTEAFF
TRBV9	CASSGDGGSYGYTF
TRBV7-9	CASSLAMSNTEAFF
TRBV7-8	CASSPFRGTTNTYEQYF
TRBV29-1	CSAPDGTGSYNEQFF
TRBV18	CASSPVGDGGNTIYF
TRBV5-8	CASSLVRVSEQYF
TRBV5-1	CASSNRQGPTEAFF
TRBV28	CASSLWGQGGDEQFF
TRBV10-1	CASIIRTLYEQYF
TRBV9	CASSTSVRGPYEQYF
TRBV14	CASSLQGGTEAFF
TRBV5-8	CASSPTGRGGYTF
TRBV7-9	CASSPNIVTSGAYNEQFF
TRBV9	CASSVQGDGGTIYF
TRBV7-6	CASSPTGYPGELFF
TRBV6-6	CASISASRGLIYEQYF
TRBV10-3	CAISEIGQGTGFHEQFF
TRBV20-1	CSARPTGGYTF
TRBV7-9	CASSQKGQGNTEAFF
TRBV28	CASREGARSDGYTF
TRBV2	CASSEWRDQETQYF